The 27 T cell receptor beta chains below come from one sample, sequenced in a study of regulatory T cells in long-lasting Graves disease. TCR beta libraries were built with iRepertoire HTBI primers and Arm-PCR of CDR3 regions. TCRdb fed the multiplex PCR reads into MiXCR, producing one record per CDR3 protein. This sample has some 410,000 distinct CDR3 sequences, with about a sixth found just once. Time point of the sample: newly diagnosed GD, antithyroid drugs for less than 3 months. Preparation of the TCR library used RNA extracted from PBMCs. These data were likewise used in another study, on T cells in Graves' hyperthyroidism and ophthalmopathy.

The sequences come from peripheral blood mononuclear cells (PBMCs), collected at new diagnosis, from a patient treated with antithyroid drugs. The receptors were sampled from a woman aged 25 to 39 with Graves disease.

V gene TRBV7-2 combines with J gene TRBJ2-7, with TRBD1 matching 7 bases. Unmatched junction bases numbered 8, after V lost 4 bases and J lost 2 bases. This CDR3 has 15 amino acids. Germline V lookup: CDR1 SGHTA, CDR2 FQGNSA. Here the CDR3 reads CASSSWTGRTYEQYF. The DNA of the CDR3 is TGTGCCAGCAGCTCTTGGACAGGTCGGACCTACGAGCAGTACTTC.

The chain recombines TRBV19 with TRBJ2-2; 9 positions agree with TRBD2. The CDR3 length is 17 residues. Germline V gene sequence: CDR1 LNHDA, CDR2 SQIVND (reference sequence). V shed 2 bases and J 6 bases; nucleotides not matched to a gene: 10. The CDR3 DNA sequence: TGTGCCAGTAGTATATTAGCGGGAGCGTTGGAGTCCGGGGAGCTGTTTTTT. Translating it yields CASSILAGALESGELFF.

The genes are TRBV7-6 and TRBJ1-1; 7 bases are a match to TRBD1. CDR1 and CDR2 (germline): SGHVS, FNYEAQ. The ends lost 5 bases at V and 4 bases at J; junction bases unmatched: 10. The CDR3 length is 15 residues. The CDR3 protein is CASSPTGLGGTEAFF. CDR3 nucleotide sequence: TGTGCCAGCAGCCCGACAGGGTTAGGTGGCACTGAAGCTTTCTTT. Based on the CDR3 plus reference TRBV7-6 and TRBJ1-1, the full variable domain is GAGVSQSPRYKVTKRGQDVALRCDPISGHVSLYWYRQALGQGPEFLTYFNYEAQQDKSGLPNDRFSAERPEGSISTLTIQRTEQRDSAMYRCASSPTGLGGTEAFFGQGTRLTVV.

Notes on this clonotype: A junction end diverges from the germline sequence, so it may reflect a read error. The chain uses TRBV5-6 and TRBJ2-2; 14 positions match TRBD2. The CDR3 is made up of 18 amino acids. Per the germline V gene, CDR1 is SGHDT and CDR2 is YYEEEE. The CDR3 here is CVSSPQGTSGSWTGELFF. For the CDR3, the DNA is TGTGTCAGCAGTCCCCAAGGGACTAGCGGGAGTTGGACCGGGGAGCTGTTTTTT.

This clonotype has a handful of counts. The V call is TRBV29-1, the J call TRBJ2-2; 9 bases fit TRBD1. Germline assignment: CDR1 SQVTM and CDR2 ANQGSEA. The CDR3 contains 14 residues. Trimming removed 4 bases from V and 6 bases from J; junction bases left unmatched: 6. This CDR3 reads CSVVSGQGSGELFF. CDR3 nucleotide sequence: TGCAGCGTTGTATCTGGACAGGGGTCCGGGGAGCTGTTTTTT.

This clonotype showed up just a few times. The gene calls are TRBV9 and TRBJ2-7; the D is unclear. Germline CDR1 SGDLS, CDR2 YYNGEE. The CDR3 sequence is 16 residues long. V lost 4 bases and J lost 3, with 20 bases in between. The CDR3 sequence: CASSPGMGRTRYEQYF. In nucleotides, the CDR3 is TGTGCCAGCAGCCCCGGTATGGGCCGAACGCGCTACGAGCAGTACTTC.

This clonotype has at least ten counts. The rearrangement links TRBV30 to TRBJ2-3; a possible D gene is TRBD2 (6 bases). Germline CDR1 and CDR2: GTSNPN and SVGIG (reference sequence). V lost 0 bases, J lost 6 bases, and 10 bases lay in between. The CDR3 spans 13 residues. The chain's CDR3 is CAWSVRLVDTQYF. The CDR3 DNA reads TGTGCCTGGAGTGTACGACTAGTCGATACGCAGTATTTT.

This clonotype was seen repeatedly, ten times or more. The CDR3: CASSQGEGRSQYF. The CDR3 DNA follows: TGTGCCAGCAGCCAAGGAGAAGGGAGGTCCCAGTATTTT. The gene calls are TRBV3-1 and TRBJ2-3, with a tentative D call TRBD2 (6 bases). V lost 1 base and J lost 12, with 14 bases in between. The CDR3 has 13 residues. Germline V gives CDR1 LGHDT, CDR2 YNNKEL (reference sequence).

V and J are TRBV10-3 and TRBJ2-7; 10 nucleotides agree with TRBD2. CDR1 and CDR2 from the germline V gene are ENHRY and SYGVKD. The trim removed 5 bases at V and 0 bases at J, leaving 4 bases unmatched. There are 15 residues in the CDR3. The CDR3 reads CAISLSGRLSYEQYF. DNA for the CDR3: TGTGCCATCAGTCTTAGCGGGAGGCTCTCCTACGAGCAGTACTTC.

As to this clonotype: One base away lies a much larger clone, so this may be a sequencing read error. This chain uses TRBV13 with TRBJ2-1; D is undetermined. The V end lost 1 base, the J end lost 13 bases, and 17 bases lay between the germline ends. This CDR3 comprises 14 residues. Germline assignment: CDR1 PRHDT and CDR2 FYEKMQ (reference sequence). In DNA, the CDR3 is TGTGCCAGCAGCTTAGCTCCCGGCGTGGGTGATCAGTTCTTC. It translates to CASSLAPGVGDQFF.

This clonotype was seen repeatedly, ten times or more. V and J are TRBV20-1 and TRBJ2-3; a possible D gene is TRBD2 (5 bases). From germline, CDR1 is DFQATT and CDR2 SNEGSKA (reference sequence). This CDR3 has 16 amino acids. The V and J ends lost 6 bases and 4 bases respectively, with 23 bases between them. DNA of the CDR3: TGCAGTGCAAACCCCGAGGAGAGTGCGGGCGCAGATACGCAGTATTTT. As protein: CSANPEESAGADTQYF.

This clonotype occurred a few times. The rearrangement uses TRBV20-1 and TRBJ1-6; no reliable D call. The V gene lost 8 bases and the J gene lost 2 bases, with 13 bases spanning the gap. The CDR3 loop spans 14 amino acids. Germline V gene lookup returns CDR1 DFQATT and CDR2 SNEGSKA (reference sequence). The CDR3 spells CSPIWGPYNSPLHF. Here the CDR3 DNA reads TGCAGTCCCATTTGGGGTCCCTATAATTCACCCCTCCACTTT.

Ten or more counts support this clonotype. CDR3 sequence: CASSPSTNEQFF. For the CDR3, the DNA is TGTGCCAGCAGTCCGTCAACCAATGAGCAGTTCTTC. The genes are TRBV28 and TRBJ2-1; D gene unclear. CDR3 length equals 12 residues. Germline V gene lookup returns CDR1 MDHEN and CDR2 SYDVKM. V was shortened by 5 bases and J by 6 bases, with 8 bases between the two germline ends.

Only a few counts were recorded for this clonotype. The V and J genes are TRBV5-1 and TRBJ2-6; 7 nucleotides align to TRBD1. Losses at the gene ends were 0 bases for V and 2 bases for J; bases not matched to a gene: 5. The CDR3 is made up of 17 amino acids. From germline, CDR1 is SGHRS and CDR2 YFSETQ. The CDR3 nucleotides read TGCGCCAGCAGCTTGGGACAGGGAGTTGCTGGGGCCAACGTCCTGACTTTC. It translates to CASSLGQGVAGANVLTF.

This clonotype was observed a handful of times. The chain's CDR3 is CASSTRISQNIQYF. The CDR3 nucleotides are TGCGCCAGCAGTACTCGGATTAGCCAAAACATTCAGTACTTC. This sequence joins TRBV10-1 and TRBJ2-4, with D uncertain. The ends were cut back, 5 bases at V and 5 bases at J, with 13 bases in the middle. The V gene's germline CDR1 is WNHNN and CDR2 SYGVQD (reference sequence). The CDR3 sequence is 14 residues long.

The DNA for the CDR3 is TGTGCCAGCAGGGGAGTAAGCCACCGAAGTGTGACCCAGTACTTC. Protein sequence: CASRGVSHRSVTQYF. The chain combines TRBV27 with TRBJ2-5; tentative D call: TRBD2 (5 bases). Between the trimmed V and J ends, which lost 6 bases and 7 bases, there was a span of 21 bases. CDR3 length: 15 amino acids. Germline assignment: CDR1 MNHEY and CDR2 SMNVEV (reference sequence).

The V gene is TRBV30, the J gene TRBJ2-1; TRBD1 or TRBD2 may be the D gene (5 bases each). V lost 0 bases and J lost 9, with 18 bases in between. Germline V gives CDR1 GTSNPN, CDR2 SVGIG (reference sequence). The CDR3 runs to 15 residues. CDR3 sequence: CAWSVVGPSRAEQFF. As DNA, the CDR3 is TGTGCCTGGAGTGTAGTGGGGCCGTCGAGGGCTGAGCAGTTCTTC.

This clonotype appeared a few times. The rearrangement links TRBV19 to TRBJ1-5; D gene unclear. CDR1 LNHDA and CDR2 SQIVND come from the germline V gene (reference sequence). V was pared by 2 bases and J by 7 bases, with 6 bases between. The CDR3 consists of 12 residues. This CDR3 reads CASSILGQPQHF. The CDR3 coding sequence is TGTGCCAGTAGTATACTGGGGCAGCCCCAGCATTTT.

This clonotype came up many times. The chain joins TRBV12-3 or TRBV12-4 to TRBJ2-7, with TRBD2 matching over 7 bases. The CDR3 totals 15 residues. With V trimmed by 8 bases and J by 3 bases, 13 bases remained unmatched. The CDR3 region is CASQVGASGIYEQYF. CDR3 in DNA: TGTGCCAGCCAGGTTGGGGCTAGCGGAATCTACGAGCAGTACTTC.

There are many counts of this clonotype. This chain links TRBV18 with TRBJ1-3; D unclear. The V gene lost 0 bases and the J gene lost 4 bases, with 10 bases spanning the gap. The CDR3 contains 15 residues. Germline V lookup: CDR1 KGHSH, CDR2 LQKENI. In DNA form, the CDR3 reads TGTGCCAGCTCACCACCGGGGAGTACGGGAAACACCATATATTTT. Amino acid sequence: CASSPPGSTGNTIYF.

This clonotype was seen a few times. V usage is TRBV6-1 and J usage is TRBJ1-4; D not certain. V lost 1 base to trimming and J lost 5 bases, with 5 bases between them. This CDR3 is 13 amino acids long. Germline CDR1 is MNHNS and CDR2 is SASEGT. DNA for the CDR3: TGTGCCAGCAGTGAAGACCGGAATGAAAAACTGTTTTTT. Protein sequence: CASSEDRNEKLFF.

The table lists this clonotype with many counts. The V call is TRBV12-3 or TRBV12-4, the J call TRBJ1-6, with a weak D call TRBD1 (5 bases). The CDR3 runs 15 residues. V was trimmed by 6 bases and J by 6 bases, leaving 15 bases between them. The CDR3 sequence: CASRSSQGGNSPLHF. The CDR3 DNA sequence: TGTGCCAGCAGGTCTTCCCAGGGTGGTAATTCACCCCTCCACTTT.

This clonotype was detected only a few times. This chain connects TRBV29-1 to TRBJ2-1; no clear D. The CDR3 is 11 residues long. The germline gives CDR1 SQVTM, CDR2 ANQGSEA. Trimming took 6 bases from V and 6 from J, leaving 9 bases between them. This CDR3 reads CSVAPTNEQFF. CDR3 sequence (DNA): TGCAGCGTGGCACCCACCAATGAGCAGTTCTTC.

This clonotype turned up a few times. The V call is TRBV15, the J call TRBJ1-2; D is undetermined. The V end lost 0 bases, the J end lost 5 bases, and 10 bases lay between the germline ends. CDR1 is LNHNV, CDR2 YYDKDF, per germline (reference sequence). This CDR3 has 14 amino acids. CDR3 sequence (DNA): TGTGCCACCAGCAGAGACAGGAACCGATATGGCTACACCTTC. It codes for CATSRDRNRYGYTF. Full variable domain (outside the CDR3, taken from reference TRBV15 and TRBJ1-2): DAMVIQNPRYQVTQFGKPVTLSCSQTLNHNVMYWYQQKSSQAPKLLFHYYDKDFNNEADTPDNFQSRRPNTSFCFLDIRSPGLGDTAMYLCATSRDRNRYGYTFGSGTRLTVV.

This clonotype was counted ten times or more. The V call is TRBV15, the J call TRBJ2-5; weak D call: TRBD2 (5 bases). CDR3 length equals 15 residues. Trimming removed 1 base from V and 4 bases from J, with 13 bases in between. Germline V CDR1 and CDR2: LNHNV, YYDKDF (reference sequence). The CDR3 nucleotides are TGTGCCACCAGCAGAGGGAGTCGGGGTGGAGAGACCCAGTACTTC. Residues: CATSRGSRGGETQYF.

This clonotype was picked up many times. This rearrangement joins TRBV20-1 to TRBJ2-1; 10 bases fit TRBD1. J was trimmed by 0 bases and V by 5 bases; bases with no gene match: 4. Germline V gives CDR1 DFQATT, CDR2 SNEGSKA (reference sequence). CDR3 length: 15 amino acids. CDR3 in DNA: TGCAGTGCTGCGGGACAGGGGCGCTCCTACAATGAGCAGTTCTTC. Protein: CSAAGQGRSYNEQFF.

This clonotype occurred many times. V is TRBV3-1 and J is TRBJ2-7; D is tentatively TRBD1 or TRBD2 (7 bases each). The CDR3 has 14 amino acids. The germline CDR1 and CDR2 sequences are LGHDT and YNNKEL (reference sequence). Trimming took 3 bases from V and 4 from J, leaving 13 bases between them. This chain's CDR3 is CASSQQGGEYEQYF. In nucleotides, the CDR3 is TGTGCCAGCAGCCAGCAGGGGGGGGAGTACGAGCAGTACTTC.